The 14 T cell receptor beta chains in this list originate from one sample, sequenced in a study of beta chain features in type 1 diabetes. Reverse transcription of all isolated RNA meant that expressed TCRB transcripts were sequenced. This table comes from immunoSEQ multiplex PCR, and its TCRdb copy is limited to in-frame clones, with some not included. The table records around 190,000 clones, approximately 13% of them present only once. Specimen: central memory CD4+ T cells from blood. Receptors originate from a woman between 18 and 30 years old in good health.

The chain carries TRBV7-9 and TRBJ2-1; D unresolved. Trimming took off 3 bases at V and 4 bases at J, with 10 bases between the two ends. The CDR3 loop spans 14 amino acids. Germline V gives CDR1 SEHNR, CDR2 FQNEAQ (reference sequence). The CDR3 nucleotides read TGTGCCAGCAGCTTTTTTGGCGGATACAATGAGCAGTTCTTC. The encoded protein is CASSFFGGYNEQFF.

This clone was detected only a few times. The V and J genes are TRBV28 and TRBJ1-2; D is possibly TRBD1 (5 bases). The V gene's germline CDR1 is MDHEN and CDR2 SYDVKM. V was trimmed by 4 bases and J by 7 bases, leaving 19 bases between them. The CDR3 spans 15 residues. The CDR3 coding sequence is TGTGCCAGCAGTTACTCACAGGTCCTGAGAGGTGGCTACACCTTC. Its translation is CASSYSQVLRGGYTF.

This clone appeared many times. CDR3 in DNA: TGTGCCAGCAGCCTACGGGGGGGTTTTAGCACTGAAGCTTTCTTT. Translation: CASSLRGGFSTEAFF. The chain is built from TRBV9 and TRBJ1-1; TRBD1 is a possible D gene (5 bases). The ends were cut back, 4 bases at V and 4 bases at J, with 17 bases in the middle. The CDR3 runs to 15 residues. Germline assignment: CDR1 SGDLS and CDR2 YYNGEE.

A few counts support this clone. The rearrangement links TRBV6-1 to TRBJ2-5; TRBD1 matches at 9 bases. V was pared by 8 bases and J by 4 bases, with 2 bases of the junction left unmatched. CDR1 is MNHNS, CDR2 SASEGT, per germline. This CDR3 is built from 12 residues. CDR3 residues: CASAGQGETQYF. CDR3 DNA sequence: TGTGCCAGCGCGGGACAGGGAGAGACCCAGTACTTC.

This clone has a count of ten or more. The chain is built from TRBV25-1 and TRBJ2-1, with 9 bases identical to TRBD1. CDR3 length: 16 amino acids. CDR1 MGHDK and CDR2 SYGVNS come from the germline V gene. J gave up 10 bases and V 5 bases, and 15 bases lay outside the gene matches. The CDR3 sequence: CASSRGLGTGYDEQFF. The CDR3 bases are TGTGCCAGCAGTAGGGGCCTCGGGACAGGGTATGACGAGCAGTTCTTC.

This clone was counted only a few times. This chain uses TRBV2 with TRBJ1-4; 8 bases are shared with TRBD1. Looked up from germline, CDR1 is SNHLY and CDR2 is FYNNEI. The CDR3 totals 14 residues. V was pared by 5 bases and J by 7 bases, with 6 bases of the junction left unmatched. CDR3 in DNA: TGTGCCAGCAGTCGGACAGGGCGGACTGAAAAACTGTTTTTT. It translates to CASSRTGRTEKLFF.

CDR3 nucleotides: TGTGCCAGCAGTGCCAAACGGACTTCCTCCTACGAGCAGTACTTC. Its protein product is CASSAKRTSSYEQYF. The chain couples TRBV6-5 to TRBJ2-7; perhaps TRBD2 as D (5 bases). Germline CDR1 MNHEY, CDR2 SVGAGI. CDR3 size: 15 residues. Trimming cost V 5 bases and J 0 bases, with 14 bases left between them.

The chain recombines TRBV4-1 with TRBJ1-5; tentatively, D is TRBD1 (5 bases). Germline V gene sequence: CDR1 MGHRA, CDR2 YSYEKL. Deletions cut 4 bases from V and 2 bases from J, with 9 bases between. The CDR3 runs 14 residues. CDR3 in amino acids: CASSRGFGNQPQHF. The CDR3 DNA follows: TGCGCCAGCAGCCGGGGCTTCGGCAATCAGCCCCAGCATTTT.

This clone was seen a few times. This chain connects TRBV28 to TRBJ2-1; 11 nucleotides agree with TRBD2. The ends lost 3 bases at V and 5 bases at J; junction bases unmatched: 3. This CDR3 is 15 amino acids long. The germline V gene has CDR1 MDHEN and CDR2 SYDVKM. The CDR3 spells CASSFATSGDNEQFF. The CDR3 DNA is TGTGCCAGCAGTTTCGCGACTAGCGGGGACAATGAGCAGTTCTTC.

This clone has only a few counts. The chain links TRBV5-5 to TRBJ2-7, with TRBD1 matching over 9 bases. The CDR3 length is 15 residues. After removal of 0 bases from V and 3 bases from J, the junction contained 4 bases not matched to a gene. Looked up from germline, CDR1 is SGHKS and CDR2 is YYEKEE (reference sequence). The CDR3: CASSLDGTGIYEQYF. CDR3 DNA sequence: TGTGCCAGCAGCTTGGACGGGACAGGGATCTACGAGCAGTACTTC.

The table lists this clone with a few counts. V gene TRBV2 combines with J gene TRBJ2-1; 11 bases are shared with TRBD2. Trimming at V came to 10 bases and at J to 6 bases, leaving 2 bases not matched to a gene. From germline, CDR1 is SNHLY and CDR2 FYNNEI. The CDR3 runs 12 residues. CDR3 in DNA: TGTGCCACCGGGACTAGCGGCAATGAGCAGTTCTTC. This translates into CATGTSGNEQFF.

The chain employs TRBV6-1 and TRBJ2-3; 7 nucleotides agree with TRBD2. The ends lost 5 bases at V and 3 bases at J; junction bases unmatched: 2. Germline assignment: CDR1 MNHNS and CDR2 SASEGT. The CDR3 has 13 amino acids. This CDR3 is CASSPGLTDTQYF. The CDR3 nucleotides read TGTGCCAGCAGTCCGGGACTAACAGATACGCAGTATTTT.

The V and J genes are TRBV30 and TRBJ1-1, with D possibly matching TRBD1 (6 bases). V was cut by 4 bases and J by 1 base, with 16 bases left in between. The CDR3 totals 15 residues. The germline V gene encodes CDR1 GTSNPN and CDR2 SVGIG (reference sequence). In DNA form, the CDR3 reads TGTGCCTGGAAAAGGCCGGACAGTTGGAACACTGAAGCTTTCTTT. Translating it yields CAWKRPDSWNTEAFF.

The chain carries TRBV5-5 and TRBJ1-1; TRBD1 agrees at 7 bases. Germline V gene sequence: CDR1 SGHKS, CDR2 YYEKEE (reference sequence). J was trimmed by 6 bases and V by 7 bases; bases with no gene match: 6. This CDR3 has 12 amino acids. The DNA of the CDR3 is TGTGCCAGCGACAGGGCCTCAGCTGAAGCTTTCTTT. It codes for CASDRASAEAFF. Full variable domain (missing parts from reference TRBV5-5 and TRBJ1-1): DAGVTQSPTHLIKTRGQQVTLRCSPISGHKSVSWYQQVLGQGPQFIFQYYEKEERGRGNFPDRFSARQFPNYSSELNVNALLLGDSALYLCASDRASAEAFFGQGTRLTVV.